Included here is one TCR beta chain sequence, with context. What it binds is unknown. This record comes from a study of OX40 agonist ivuxolimab in advanced cancers. Study background: Patients were about 83% male with ages roughly 20 to 85, mean approximately 58. Having had anti-PD-1, anti-PD-L1 or anti-CTLA-4 therapy before was allowed, and around 44% had some.

The CDR3 has 15 amino acids. V was trimmed by 0 bases and J by 2 bases, leaving 8 bases between them. Germline loops: CDR1 MGHRA, CDR2 YSYEKL. The repertoire was sequenced with immunoSEQ multiplex PCR; TCRdb's copy has only in-frame clones and lacks some. The table includes tens of thousands of clones, around 88% detected once. The study, taken as a whole, reports: The average count of expanded clones was higher among CD8+ T cells than among CD4+.

Sequenced material: CD4+ or CD8+ T cells sorted from blood, taken in a trial of the OX40 agonist ivuxolimab. The sequence was obtained from an adult with an advanced solid tumor such as melanoma, head and neck, liver or kidney cancer. The genes are TRBV4-1 and TRBJ1-5, with D uncertain. Here the CDR3 reads CASSQDGSGNQPQHF. For the CDR3, the DNA is TGCGCCAGCAGCCAAGATGGGTCTGGCAATCAGCCCCAGCATTTT.